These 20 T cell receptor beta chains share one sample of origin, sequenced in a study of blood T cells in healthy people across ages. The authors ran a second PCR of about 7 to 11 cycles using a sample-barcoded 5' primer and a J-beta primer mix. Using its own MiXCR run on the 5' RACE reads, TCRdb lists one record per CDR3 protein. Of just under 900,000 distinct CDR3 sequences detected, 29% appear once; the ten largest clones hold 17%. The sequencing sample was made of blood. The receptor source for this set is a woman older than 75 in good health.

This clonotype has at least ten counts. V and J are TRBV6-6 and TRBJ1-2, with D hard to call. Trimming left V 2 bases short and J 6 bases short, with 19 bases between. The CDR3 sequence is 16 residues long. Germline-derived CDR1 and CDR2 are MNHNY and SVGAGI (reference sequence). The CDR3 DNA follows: TGTGCCAGCAGTTACGACGGACCGATCCAGTATCATGGCTACACCTTC. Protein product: CASSYDGPIQYHGYTF.

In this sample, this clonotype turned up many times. The CDR3 DNA follows: TGCAGCGTTGTATCGGGCCGCCGGGAGACCCAGTACTTC. It yields the protein CSVVSGRRETQYF. The chain is built from TRBV29-1 and TRBJ2-5; D is unresolved. Germline loops: CDR1 SQVTM, CDR2 ANQGSEA. Trimming removed 4 bases from V and 5 bases from J, with 14 bases in between. The CDR3 totals 13 residues. The variable domain in full, completed from reference TRBV29-1 and TRBJ2-5, reads SAVISQKPSRDICQRGTSLTIQCQVDSQVTMMFWYRQQPGQSLTLIATANQGSEATYESGFVIDKFPISRPNLTFSTLTVSNMSPEDSSIYLCSVVSGRRETQYFGPGTRLLVL.

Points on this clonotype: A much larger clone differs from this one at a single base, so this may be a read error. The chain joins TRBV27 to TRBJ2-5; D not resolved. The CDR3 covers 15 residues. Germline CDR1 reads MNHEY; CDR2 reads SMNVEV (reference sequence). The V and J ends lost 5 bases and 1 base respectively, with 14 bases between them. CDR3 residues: CASSPTAEIQETQYF. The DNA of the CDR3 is TGTGCCAGCAGTCCTACGGCCGAGATCCAAGAGACCCAGTACTTC.

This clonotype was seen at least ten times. DNA for the CDR3: TGTGCCAGCAGGTATGACAGGGCCAATGAGCAGTTCTTC. It encodes CASRYDRANEQFF. The gene calls are TRBV12-3 or TRBV12-4 and TRBJ2-1, with TRBD1 matching 7 bases. The CDR3 length is 13 residues. The junction had 5 bases not matched to a gene; V was cut back by 6 bases and J by 6 bases.

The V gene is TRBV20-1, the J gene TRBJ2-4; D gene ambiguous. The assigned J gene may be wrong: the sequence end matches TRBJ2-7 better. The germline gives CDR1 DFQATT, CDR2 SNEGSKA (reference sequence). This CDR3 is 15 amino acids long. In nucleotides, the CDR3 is TGCAGTGCTAGGGGATCCGAGACAACCGCCTACGAGCAGTACTTC. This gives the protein CSARGSETTAYEQYF.

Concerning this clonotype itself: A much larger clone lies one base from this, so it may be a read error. This chain's CDR3 is CASSPSGRRGYNEQFF. The CDR3 DNA reads as TGTGCCAGCAGCCCTAGTGGGCGGAGGGGCTACAATGAGCAGTTCTTC. The chain has TRBV11-1 and TRBJ2-1; D possibly corresponds to TRBD2 (6 bases). The V and J ends lost 5 bases and 3 bases respectively, with 17 bases between them. The CDR3 totals 16 residues. Germline loops: CDR1 SGHAT, CDR2 FQDESV (reference sequence).

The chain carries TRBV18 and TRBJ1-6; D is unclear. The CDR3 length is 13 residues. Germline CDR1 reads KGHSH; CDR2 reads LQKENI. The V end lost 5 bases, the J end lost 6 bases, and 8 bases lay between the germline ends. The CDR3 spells CASSNGGNSPLHF. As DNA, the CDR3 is TGTGCCAGCTCAAATGGTGGTAATTCACCCCTCCACTTT.

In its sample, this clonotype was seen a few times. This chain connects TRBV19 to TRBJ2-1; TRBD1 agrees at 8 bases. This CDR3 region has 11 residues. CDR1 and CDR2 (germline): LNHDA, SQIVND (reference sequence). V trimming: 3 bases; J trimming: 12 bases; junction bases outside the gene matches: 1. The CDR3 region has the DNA TGTGCCAGTAGTATGGGACAGGCGCAGTTCTTC. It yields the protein CASSMGQAQFF.

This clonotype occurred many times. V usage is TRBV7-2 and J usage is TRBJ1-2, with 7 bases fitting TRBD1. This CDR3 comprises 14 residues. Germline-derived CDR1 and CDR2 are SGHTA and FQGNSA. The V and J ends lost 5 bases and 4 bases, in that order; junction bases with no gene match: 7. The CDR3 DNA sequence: TGTGCCAGCAGCCTAAATAAGGGGGCCTATGGCTACACCTTC. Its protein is CASSLNKGAYGYTF.

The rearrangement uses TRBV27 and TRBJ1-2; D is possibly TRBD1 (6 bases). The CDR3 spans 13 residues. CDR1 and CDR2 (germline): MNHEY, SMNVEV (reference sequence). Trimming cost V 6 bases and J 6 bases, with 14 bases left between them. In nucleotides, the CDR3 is TGTGCCAGCAGACGCAGGGGCGTCAATGGCTACACCTTC. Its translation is CASRRRGVNGYTF.

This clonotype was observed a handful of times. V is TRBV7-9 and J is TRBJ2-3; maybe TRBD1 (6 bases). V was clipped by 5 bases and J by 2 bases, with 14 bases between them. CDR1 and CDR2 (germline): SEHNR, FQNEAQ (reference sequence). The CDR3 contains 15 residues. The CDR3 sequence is CASSPRTDPTDTQYF. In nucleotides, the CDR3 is TGTGCCAGCAGCCCCAGGACAGACCCCACAGATACGCAGTATTTT.

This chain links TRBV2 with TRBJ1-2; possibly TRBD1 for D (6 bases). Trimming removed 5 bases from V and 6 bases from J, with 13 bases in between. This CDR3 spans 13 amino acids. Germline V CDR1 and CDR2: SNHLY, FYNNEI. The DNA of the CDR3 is TGTGCCAGCAGTCCCGGGACATCCAATGGCTACACCTTC. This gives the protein CASSPGTSNGYTF. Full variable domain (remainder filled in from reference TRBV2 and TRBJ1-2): EPEVTQTPSHQVTQMGQEVILRCVPISNHLYFYWYRQILGQKVEFLVSFYNNEISEKSEIFDDQFSVERPDGSNFTLKIRSTKLEDSAMYFCASSPGTSNGYTFGSGTRLTVV.

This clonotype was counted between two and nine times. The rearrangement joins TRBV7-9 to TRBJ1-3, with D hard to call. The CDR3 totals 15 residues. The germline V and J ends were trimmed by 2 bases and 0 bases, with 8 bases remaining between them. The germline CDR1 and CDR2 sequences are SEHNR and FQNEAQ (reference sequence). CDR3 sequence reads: CASSLSRGSGNTIYF. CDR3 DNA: TGTGCCAGCAGCTTAAGCAGAGGCTCTGGAAACACCATATATTTT.

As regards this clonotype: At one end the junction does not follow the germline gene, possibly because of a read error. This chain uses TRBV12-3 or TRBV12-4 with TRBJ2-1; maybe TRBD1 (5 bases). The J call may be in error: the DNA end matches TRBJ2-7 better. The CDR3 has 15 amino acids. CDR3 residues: CASSLLDNSYNEQYF. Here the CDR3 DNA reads TGCGCCAGCTCCCTCTTGGACAACTCCTACAATGAGCAGTACTTC.

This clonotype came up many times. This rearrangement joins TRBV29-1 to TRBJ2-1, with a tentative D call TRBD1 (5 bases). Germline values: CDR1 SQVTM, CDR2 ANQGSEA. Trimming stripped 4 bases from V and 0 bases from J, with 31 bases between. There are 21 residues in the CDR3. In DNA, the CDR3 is TGCAGCGTTGGGGATGAGATAGGGGCGGCGATTCGTCCTAGCTCCTACAATGAGCAGTTCTTC. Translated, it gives CSVGDEIGAAIRPSSYNEQFF.

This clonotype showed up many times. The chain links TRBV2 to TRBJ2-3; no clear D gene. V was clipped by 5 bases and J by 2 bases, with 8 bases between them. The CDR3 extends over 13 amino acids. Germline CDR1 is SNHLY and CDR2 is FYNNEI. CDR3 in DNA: TGTGCCAGCAGTCCCGGTAACACAGATACGCAGTATTTT. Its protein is CASSPGNTDTQYF.

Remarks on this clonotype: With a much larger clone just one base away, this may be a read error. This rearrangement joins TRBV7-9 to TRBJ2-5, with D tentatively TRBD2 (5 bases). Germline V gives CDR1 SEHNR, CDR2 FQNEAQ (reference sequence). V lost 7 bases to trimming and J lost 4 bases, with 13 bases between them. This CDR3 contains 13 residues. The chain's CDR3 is CASTASFGETQYF. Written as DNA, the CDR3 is TGTGCCAGCACGGCTAGCTTTGGAGAGACCCAGTACTTC.

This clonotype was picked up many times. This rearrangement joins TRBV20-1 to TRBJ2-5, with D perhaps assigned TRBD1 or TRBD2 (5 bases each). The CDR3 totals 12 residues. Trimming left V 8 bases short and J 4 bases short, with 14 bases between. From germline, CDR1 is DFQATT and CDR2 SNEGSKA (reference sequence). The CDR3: CSLTAGGETQYF. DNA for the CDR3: TGCAGTCTCACGGCTGGGGGAGAGACCCAGTACTTC.

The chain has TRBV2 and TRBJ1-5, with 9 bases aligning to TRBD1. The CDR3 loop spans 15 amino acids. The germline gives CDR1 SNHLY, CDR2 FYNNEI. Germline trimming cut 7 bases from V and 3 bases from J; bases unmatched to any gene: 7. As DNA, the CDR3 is TGTGCCAGCACCTGGACAGGGGTTCCCAATCAGCCCCAGCATTTT. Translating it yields CASTWTGVPNQPQHF.

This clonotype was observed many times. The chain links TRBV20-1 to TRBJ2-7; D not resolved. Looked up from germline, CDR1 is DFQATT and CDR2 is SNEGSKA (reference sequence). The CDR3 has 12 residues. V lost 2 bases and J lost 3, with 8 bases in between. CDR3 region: CSARLDGYEQYF. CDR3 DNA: TGCAGTGCTAGATTGGACGGCTACGAGCAGTACTTC.